The T cell receptor (beta chain) described here comes from a study of Ad26.COV2.S vaccination and SARS-CoV-2 variants. Study information: Intramuscularly, Ad26.COV2.S was given either once or twice, 56 days apart. Study results and limitations: Breadth, reportedly substantial, characterized the spike-specific CD8+ and CD4+ T cell responses after vaccination.

The data were produced by immunoSEQ multiplex PCR, yet TCRdb's version contains in-frame clones alone and is incomplete. Of 300,000 to 350,000 clones listed, around 81% are singletons. The ends were cut back, 0 bases at V and 3 bases at J, with 12 bases in the middle. Per germline, CDR1 SGHRS and CDR2 YFSETQ. The CDR3 contains 15 residues. Treatment denoted: around 19 received Ad26.COV2.S at low or high dose, single or two shots; several received placebo; per-sample allocation not given. Day 63 after the first injection of vaccine or placebo was the sampling time. Boston hosted the donor, who was an adult aged 18-55 years. About this clone itself: Its antigen is unknown.

Specimen: peripheral blood, collected in a trial of Ad26.COV2.S vaccine versus placebo. The chain carries TRBV5-1 and TRBJ1-2; a possible D gene is TRBD1 (5 bases). This TCR was recovered from a person between 18 and 59 years old who received the Ad26.COV2.S COVID-19 vaccine or a placebo. DNA of the CDR3: TGCGCCAGCAGCTTGGTTGGCAGGGAGGACTATGGCTACACCTTC. This gives the protein CASSLVGREDYGYTF.